This T cell receptor beta chain was recovered during a study of T cells in Graves' hyperthyroidism and ophthalmopathy (dated by TCRdb to the late 2010s). The study in broad terms: Peripheral blood samples were taken at initial diagnosis, before any treatment was given. Following sampling, methimazole starting at 30 mg daily was given to hyperthyroidism patients, and high-dose intravenous methylprednisolone was given to ophthalmopathy patients. Thyroid tissue and blood T-cell repertoires from six Graves' hyperthyroidism patients were also compared in the study. TCR V-J signatures able to tell the groups apart were searched for in a discovery cohort of 90 to 100 patients, of whom under 45 had Graves' ophthalmopathy and about 60 had stable Graves' hyperthyroidism. An independent validation cohort of under 20 hyperthyroidism patients and approximately 15 patients who later progressed to ophthalmopathy tested prospective prediction of ophthalmopathy. The paper reports TCR Vbeta CDR3 sequencing of some 140 peripheral blood samples: 40 or so ophthalmopathy, 70 to 85 hyperthyroidism and approximately 17 progressor patients. The 90 to 100 discovery patients were randomly divided into training and test sets at a 7:3 ratio. General findings and caveats noted by the study authors: A model built on a 13 V-J signature distinguished ophthalmopathy from stable hyperthyroidism, reaching roughly 88% sensitivity and 81% to 83% specificity in cross-validation and 80%/75% in testing. In validation, the model predicted progression to ophthalmopathy a median of around six months before onset, with roughly 71% sensitivity and about 72% specificity. Sample size was not statistically predetermined, and investigators were not blinded to group allocation. Blood samples also contained most of the expanded thyroid clonotypes (frequency above 0.001), which suggests that blood repertoires may reflect thyroid immune responses.

The TCR beta CDR3 regions were amplified from RNA transcripts. A first-round RT-PCR of the TCR CDR3 used the HTBI primer set with the Qiagen OneStep RT-PCR kit. The libraries were constructed in a second round of multiplex PCR and then size-selected and purified. Libraries were sequenced paired-end with 100 bp reads on an Illumina HiSeq2000. Per the source publication's procedure: SOAPnuke was used to process the raw data, removing reads that contained adapters or uncalled bases, had a mean Phred below 15, or lacked an exact match to the constant primer or identifier. COPE v1.2.5 was used to merge the high-quality paired reads, and each unique nucleotide sequence was defined as a clonotype. MiTCR v1.1 was used to align clonotypes to the IMGT TRBV, TRBD and TRBJ reference segments. The analysis was restricted to V-J combinations with a frequency above 0.0001, which together covered just over 98% of the repertoires. A TCS score was defined as the ratio of F50 (clonal expansion) to E x V (chaos), with BLOSUM62-based TCRdist applied between CDR3 peptides within each V-J. Welch's t-statistics and random forest reduced around 510 V-J features to about 13, which were used in a naive Bayes classifier (R e1071). TCRdb reanalyzed the raw reads on its own, using fastp at Q25 for trimming and MiXCR for clone calling, and kept in-frame beta chains. Rows are combined by CDR3 protein, so each entry shows the most common genes and DNA. The V and J calls shown here were made by TCRdb, not taken from the authors' results. Here the sample has around 520,000 distinct CDR3 sequences; 13% to 15% occur a single time. Jointly, the top ten make up 17% of the sample.

Stable Graves' hyperthyroidism was defined as the absence of progression to ophthalmopathy over 18 months of follow-up. Hyperthyroidism patients were aged 18 to 65 years and newly diagnosed, with disease duration of less than 2 months. Any patient with an uncontrolled infection, another autoimmune disease, pregnancy or lactation was excluded. Diagnoses were established on the basis of clinical symptoms, serum thyroxine and TRAb, thyroid ultrasound, and orbital computed tomography. PBMCs were separated from roughly 9.6 ml of fresh peripheral blood using Ficoll-Paque density gradient centrifugation. Trizol reagent was used to extract total RNA, and RNA quality was then checked on an Agilent 2100 Bioanalyzer. This clonotype was counted at least ten times. Its specific antigen is unknown. It has no much larger one-base neighbor in the sample; base qualities were not kept. Via the germline V gene (reference sequence), CDR1 is DFQATT and CDR2 SNEGSKA. The CDR3 covers 11 residues, taking in both the cysteine and the phenylalanine. The only DNA kept is the CDR3, 33 bases in frame from the first base. Between the V and J ends, shortened by 5 bases and 4 bases respectively, the junction contains 9 bases.

This receptor was obtained from a woman between 18 and 30 years old with Graves' hyperthyroidism. The rearranged chain carries TRBV20-1 and TRBJ2-7; perhaps TRBD2 is the D gene, with 5 bases matching. Sample: blood. The CDR3 corresponds to CSAPRVYEQYF. The sequence in DNA is TGCAGTGCTCCGAGGGTGTACGAGCAGTACTTC.